Detailed here is one T cell receptor (beta chain). The source of the sample is a study of technical replicates of blood from a handful of donors. TCRdb keeps only in-frame clones here, not all; method: immunoSEQ multiplex PCR. The sample has 85,000 to 100,000 clones, 95% seen once. The CDR3 extends over 13 amino acids. Germline trimming cut 7 bases from V and 2 bases from J; bases unmatched to any gene: 3. Germline V gene sequence: CDR1 LNHDA, CDR2 SQIVND (reference sequence). This TCR came from a human donor in good health. Sequencing input: T cells isolated from PBMCs. The rearrangement joins TRBV19 to TRBJ2-3, with TRBD1 identical over 7 bases. The CDR3: CASNDRATDTQYF. The CDR3 bases are TGTGCCAGTAATGACAGGGCCACAGATACGCAGTATTTT.